This T cell receptor (beta chain) was sequenced in a study of blood T cell repertoires in COVID-19. Data came from immunoSEQ multiplex PCR; TCRdb stores just in-frame clones and leaves some out. The sample includes about 210,000 clones, 84% of them seen just once. This CDR3 is 16 amino acids long. Germline values: CDR1 SGHTA, CDR2 FQGTGA. The trim removed 3 bases at V and 3 bases at J, leaving 6 bases unmatched. The chain uses TRBV7-3 and TRBJ2-3; TRBD2 agrees at 10 bases. Sequences were obtained from peripheral blood. The clonotype was recovered from a woman of 80 years or more with COVID-19, enrolled during active disease. As DNA, the CDR3 is TGTGCCAGCAGCTTCCCCAGCGGGGGGGAGACAGATACGCAGTATTTT. Translation gives CASSFPSGGETDTQYF.